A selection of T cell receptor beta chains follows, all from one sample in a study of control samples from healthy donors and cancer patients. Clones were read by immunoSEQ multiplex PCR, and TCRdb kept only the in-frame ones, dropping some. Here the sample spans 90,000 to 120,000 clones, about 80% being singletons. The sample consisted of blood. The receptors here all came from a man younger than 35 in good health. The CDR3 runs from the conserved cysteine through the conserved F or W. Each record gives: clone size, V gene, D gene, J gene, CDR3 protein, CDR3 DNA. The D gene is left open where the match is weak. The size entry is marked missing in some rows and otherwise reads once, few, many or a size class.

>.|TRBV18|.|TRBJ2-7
CASSPPTTPYEQYF
TGTGCCAGCTCACCACCGACAACACCTTACGAGCAGTACTTC
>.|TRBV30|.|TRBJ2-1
CAWIGGSYNEQFF
TGTGCCTGGATTGGGGGTTCCTACAATGAGCAGTTCTTC
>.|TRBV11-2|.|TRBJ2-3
CASSLVGQDFTDTQYF
TGTGCCAGCAGCTTAGTTGGCCAGGATTTCACAGATACGCAGTATTTT
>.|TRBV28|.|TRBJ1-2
CASIGISSYGYTF
TGTGCCAGCATAGGTATTTCGTCTTATGGCTACACCTTC
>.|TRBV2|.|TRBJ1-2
CASSPFGPNYGYTF
TGTGCCAGCAGCCCCTTTGGGCCTAACTATGGCTACACCTTC
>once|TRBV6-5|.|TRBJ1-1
CASRTASGFKTEAFF
TGTGCCAGCAGGACAGCGTCTGGGTTTAAGACTGAAGCTTTCTTT
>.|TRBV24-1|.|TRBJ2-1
CATSGDRNEQFF
TGTGCCACCAGTGGAGACAGAAATGAGCAGTTCTTC
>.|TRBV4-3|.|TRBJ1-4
CASSQESSLNEKLFF
TGCGCCAGCAGCCAAGAATCCAGCCTTAATGAAAAACTGTTTTTT
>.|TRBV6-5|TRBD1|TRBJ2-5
CASITGTALQETQYF
TGTGCCAGCATCACAGGGACAGCCCTACAAGAGACCCAGTACTTC
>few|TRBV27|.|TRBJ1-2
CASRKTATNYGYTF
TGTGCCAGCAGGAAGACAGCCACTAACTATGGCTACACCTTC
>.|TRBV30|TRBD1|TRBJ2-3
CAWSPDRGQGDTQYF
TGTGCCTGGAGCCCGGACAGGGGGCAGGGAGATACGCAGTATTTT
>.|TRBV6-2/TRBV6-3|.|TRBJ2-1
CASSYFLDRQFF
TGTGCCAGCAGTTATTTCCTAGATAGGCAGTTCTTC
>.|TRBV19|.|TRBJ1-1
CASGRSGFEAFF
TGTGCCAGCGGAAGATCGGGTTTTGAAGCTTTCTTT
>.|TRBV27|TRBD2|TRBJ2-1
CASSLTSRGSHEQFF
TGTGCCAGCAGCCTGACCTCGCGGGGGTCCCATGAGCAGTTCTTC
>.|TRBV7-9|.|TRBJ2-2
CASTSWGTGELFF
TGTGCCAGCACCTCCTGGGGCACCGGGGAGCTGTTTTTT
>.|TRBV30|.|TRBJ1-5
CAWGDSANQPQHF
TGTGCCTGGGGCGACAGCGCCAATCAGCCCCAGCATTTT
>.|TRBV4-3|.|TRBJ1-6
CASSQETWNSPLHF
TGCGCCAGCAGCCAAGAGACGTGGAATTCACCCCTCCACTTT
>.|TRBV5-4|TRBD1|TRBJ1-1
CASSSVRDRGENTEAFF
TGTGCCAGCAGCTCCGTGCGGGACAGAGGGGAGAACACTGAAGCTTTCTTT
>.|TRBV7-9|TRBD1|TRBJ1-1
CASSPGQGAPLNTEAFF
TGTGCCAGCAGCCCAGGACAGGGGGCGCCTTTGAACACTGAAGCTTTCTTT
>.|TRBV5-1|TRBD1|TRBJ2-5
CASSRDPTGGETQYF
TGCGCCAGCAGCCGCGACCCTACAGGGGGAGAGACCCAGTACTTC
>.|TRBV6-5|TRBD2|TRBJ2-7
CASSPGLAAEQYF
TGTGCCAGCAGTCCTGGACTAGCGGCCGAGCAGTACTTC
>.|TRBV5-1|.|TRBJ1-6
CASSFGGQGNSPLHF
TGCGCCAGCAGCTTCGGTGGGCAGGGAAATTCACCCCTCCACTTT